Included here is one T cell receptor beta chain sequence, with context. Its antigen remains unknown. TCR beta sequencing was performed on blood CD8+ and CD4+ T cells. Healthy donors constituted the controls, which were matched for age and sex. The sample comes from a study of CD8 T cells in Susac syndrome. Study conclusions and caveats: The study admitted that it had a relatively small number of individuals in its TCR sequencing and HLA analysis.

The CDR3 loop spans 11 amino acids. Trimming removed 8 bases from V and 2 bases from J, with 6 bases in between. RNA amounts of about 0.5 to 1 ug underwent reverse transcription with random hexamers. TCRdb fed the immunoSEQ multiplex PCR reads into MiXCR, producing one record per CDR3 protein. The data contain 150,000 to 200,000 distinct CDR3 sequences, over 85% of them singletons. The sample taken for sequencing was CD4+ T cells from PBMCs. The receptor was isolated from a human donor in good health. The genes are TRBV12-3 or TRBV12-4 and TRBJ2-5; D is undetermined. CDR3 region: CASVNQETQYF. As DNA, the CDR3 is TGTGCCAGCGTGAATCAAGAGACCCAGTACTTC.